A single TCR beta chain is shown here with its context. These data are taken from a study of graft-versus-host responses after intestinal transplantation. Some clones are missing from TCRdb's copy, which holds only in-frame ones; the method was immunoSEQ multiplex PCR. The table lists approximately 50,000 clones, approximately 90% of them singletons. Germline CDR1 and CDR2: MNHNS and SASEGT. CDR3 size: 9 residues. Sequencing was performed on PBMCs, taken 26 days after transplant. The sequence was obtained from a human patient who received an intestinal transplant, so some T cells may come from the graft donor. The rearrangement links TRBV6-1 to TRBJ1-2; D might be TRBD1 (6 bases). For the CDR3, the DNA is TGTGTGACAGGATATGGCTACACCTTC. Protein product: CVTGYGYTF.